These 12 T cell receptor beta chains were sequenced from one sample in a study of OX40 agonist ivuxolimab in advanced cancers. Produced via immunoSEQ multiplex PCR; TCRdb's table is partial and in-frame only. The top ten clones hold 3% to 3.5% of a sample with 75,000 to 100,000 clones, about 92% of them seen once. Sequencing used CD4+ or CD8+ T cells sorted from blood, obtained in a trial of the OX40 agonist ivuxolimab. All receptors derive from an adult with an advanced solid tumor such as melanoma, head and neck, liver or kidney cancer.

The chain links TRBV2 to TRBJ2-1; 12 nucleotides agree with TRBD2. This CDR3 has 16 residues. V dropped 6 bases and J dropped 2; count of bases not matched to a gene: 5. From germline, CDR1 is SNHLY and CDR2 FYNNEI. CDR3 residues: CASRPSGRGPYNEQFF. The CDR3 DNA reads as TGTGCCAGCAGACCTAGCGGGAGGGGACCCTACAATGAGCAGTTCTTC.

The V and J genes are TRBV5-4 and TRBJ1-2; a possible D gene is TRBD1 (6 bases). Trimming shortened V by 0 bases and J by 6 bases, and 15 bases separated the two germline ends. CDR3 length: 15 residues. Germline CDR1 and CDR2: SGHNT and YYREEE (reference sequence). The CDR3 loop reads CASSLEYFSGDGYTF. The CDR3 DNA reads TGTGCCAGCAGCTTGGAGTATTTTTCAGGGGATGGCTACACCTTC. The full variable domain, rest sourced from reference TRBV5-4 and TRBJ1-2, is ETGVTQSPTHLIKTRGQQVTLRCSSQSGHNTVSWYQQALGQGPQFIFQYYREEENGRGNFPPRFSGLQFPNYSSELNVNALELDDSALYLCASSLEYFSGDGYTFGSGTRLTVV.

This chain uses TRBV9 with TRBJ2-7, with 10 bases that match TRBD2. Trimming cost V 0 bases and J 2 bases; bases outside gene matches: 8. The CDR3 has 17 amino acids. From germline, CDR1 is SGDLS and CDR2 YYNGEE. Here the CDR3 DNA reads TGTGCCAGCAGCGTAGACCCCCTAGCGGGAGCCCCCTACGAGCAGTACTTC. Its protein product is CASSVDPLAGAPYEQYF.

The chain joins TRBV4-3 to TRBJ2-3; 10 nucleotides line up with TRBD2. Germline CDR1 and CDR2: LGHNA and YSLEER. The J segment lost 2 bases and the V segment lost 0 bases, leaving 8 bases of the junction unmatched. This CDR3 comprises 18 residues. In DNA, the CDR3 is TGCGCCAGCAGCCAAGATGGGGCAGGGACTAGCGTCACAGATACGCAGTATTTT. This encodes CASSQDGAGTSVTDTQYF.

Only one count was recorded for this clone. The chain uses TRBV7-9 and TRBJ1-1, with TRBD1 as a possible D gene (6 bases). Germline CDR1 and CDR2: SEHNR and FQNEAQ (reference sequence). The CDR3 has 12 amino acids. Trimming left V 5 bases short and J 7 bases short, with 11 bases between. The CDR3 loop reads CASSPGQYEAFF. The CDR3 bases are TGTGCCAGCAGCCCTGGACAGTATGAAGCTTTCTTT.

This chain joins TRBV6-6 and TRBJ2-1, with D possibly TRBD2 on 6 matching bases. Germline V gene sequence: CDR1 MNHNY, CDR2 SVGAGI (reference sequence). The V and J ends lost 8 bases and 6 bases respectively, with 11 bases between them. The CDR3 has 12 amino acids. CDR3 nucleotide sequence: TGTGCCAGCGGGTACGGGGGCAATGAGCAGTTCTTC. It encodes CASGYGGNEQFF.

The chain combines TRBV28 with TRBJ2-7; D is undetermined. This CDR3 has 14 amino acids. In germline, CDR1 is MDHEN, CDR2 SYDVKM. V dropped 5 bases and J dropped 4 bases, with 15 bases sitting between them. The CDR3 spells CASSPDWYKYEQYF. DNA for the CDR3: TGTGCCAGCAGTCCAGACTGGTACAAATACGAGCAGTACTTC.

The gene calls are TRBV4-1 and TRBJ1-2; possible D gene TRBD1, 5 bases. V was pared by 1 base and J by 5 bases, with 8 bases between. The CDR3 length is 13 residues. Germline loops: CDR1 MGHRA, CDR2 YSYEKL. This CDR3 is CASSQVGEYGYTF. CDR3 nucleotide sequence: TGCGCCAGCAGCCAAGTAGGGGAATATGGCTACACCTTC.

The rearrangement joins TRBV7-3 to TRBJ2-1, with D possibly TRBD2 on 5 matching bases. Germline V gene sequence: CDR1 SGHTA, CDR2 FQGTGA. V was cut by 3 bases and J by 12 bases, with 12 bases left in between. CDR3 length: 12 amino acids. Written as DNA, the CDR3 is TGTGCCAGCAGCTTTGGGCGGGCGCGGCAGTTCTTC. Translated: CASSFGRARQFF.

This sequence joins TRBV30 and TRBJ2-1; D not certain. CDR3 size: 13 residues. Germline lookup yields CDR1 GTSNPN and CDR2 SVGIG (reference sequence). Trimming shortened V by 2 bases and J by 2 bases, and 7 bases separated the two germline ends. CDR3: CAWSLTAYNEQFF. The CDR3 bases are TGTGCCTGGAGTTTGACGGCCTACAATGAGCAGTTCTTC.

The J gene is TRBJ1-4, the V gene TRBV6-5; TRBD1 matches 7 bases. The germline V gene encodes CDR1 MNHEY and CDR2 SVGAGI. After removal of 5 bases from V and 7 bases from J, the junction contained 10 bases not matched to a gene. CDR3 length: 15 residues. The CDR3 sequence is CASSTHDRASEKLFF. The CDR3, as DNA: TGTGCCAGCAGTACTCACGACAGGGCTAGTGAAAAACTGTTTTTT.

A remark on this clone: In the same sample, other DNA sequences code for this CDR3. The rearrangement uses TRBV13 and TRBJ2-5; TRBD2 agrees at 11 bases. The germline CDR1 and CDR2 sequences are PRHDT and FYEKMQ (reference sequence). CDR3 length equals 15 residues. The junction had 5 bases not matched to a gene; V was cut back by 5 bases and J by 3 bases. CDR3 sequence (DNA): TGTGCCAGCAGCCTTAGCGGGGGGGCGAAAGAGACCCAGTACTTC. It is translated as CASSLSGGAKETQYF.